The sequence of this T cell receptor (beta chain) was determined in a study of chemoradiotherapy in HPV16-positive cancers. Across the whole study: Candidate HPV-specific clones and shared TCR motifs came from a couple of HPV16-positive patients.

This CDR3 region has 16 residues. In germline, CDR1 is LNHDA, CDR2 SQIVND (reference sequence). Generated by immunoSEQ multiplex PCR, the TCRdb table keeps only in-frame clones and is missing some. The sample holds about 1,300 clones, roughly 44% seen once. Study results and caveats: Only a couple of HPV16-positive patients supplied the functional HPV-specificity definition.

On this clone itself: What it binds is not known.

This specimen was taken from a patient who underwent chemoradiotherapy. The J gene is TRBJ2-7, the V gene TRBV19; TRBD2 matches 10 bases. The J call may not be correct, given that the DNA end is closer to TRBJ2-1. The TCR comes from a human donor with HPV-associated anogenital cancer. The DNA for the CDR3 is TGTGCCAGTAGTGCACCCCTAGCGGGAGTAGTCAATGAGCAGTTCTTC. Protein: CASSAPLAGVVNEQFF.